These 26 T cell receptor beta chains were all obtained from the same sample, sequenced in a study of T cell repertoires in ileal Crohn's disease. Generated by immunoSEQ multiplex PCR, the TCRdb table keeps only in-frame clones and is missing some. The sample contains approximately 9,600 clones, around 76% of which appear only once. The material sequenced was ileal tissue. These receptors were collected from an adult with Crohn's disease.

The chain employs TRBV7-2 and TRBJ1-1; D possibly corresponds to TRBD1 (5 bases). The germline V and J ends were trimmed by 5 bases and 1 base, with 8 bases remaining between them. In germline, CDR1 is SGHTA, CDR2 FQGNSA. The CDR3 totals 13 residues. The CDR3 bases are TGTGCCAGCAGCCAGGGCCCGAACACTGAAGCTTTCTTT. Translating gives CASSQGPNTEAFF.

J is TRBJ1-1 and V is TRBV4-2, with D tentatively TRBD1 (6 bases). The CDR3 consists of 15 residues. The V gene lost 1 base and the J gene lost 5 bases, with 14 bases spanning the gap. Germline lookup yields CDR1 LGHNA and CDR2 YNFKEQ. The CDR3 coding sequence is TGTGCCAGCAGCCAAGGTTGGGGGCAGGGAACTGAAGCTTTCTTT. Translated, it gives CASSQGWGQGTEAFF.

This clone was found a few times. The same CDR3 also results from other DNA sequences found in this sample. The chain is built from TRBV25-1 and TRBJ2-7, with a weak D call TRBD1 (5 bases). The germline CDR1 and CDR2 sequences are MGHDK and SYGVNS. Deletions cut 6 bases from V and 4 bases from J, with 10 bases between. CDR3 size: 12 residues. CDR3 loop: CASSTGTYEQYF. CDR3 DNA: TGTGCCAGCAGCACAGGAACATACGAGCAGTACTTC.

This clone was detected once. CDR3 nucleotide sequence: TGTGCCAGTAGAAAAACGAGGAGCTCTGGAAACACCATATATTTT. Its translation is CASRKTRSSGNTIYF. V usage is TRBV19 and J usage is TRBJ1-3; no reliable D call. V was cut by 6 bases and J by 0 bases, with 12 bases left in between. Germline CDR1 is LNHDA and CDR2 is SQIVND (reference sequence). CDR3 size: 15 residues.

As DNA, the CDR3 is TGTGCCTGGACAGGGTTACCGGGACTACCCTACGAGCAGTACTTC. The encoded protein is CAWTGLPGLPYEQYF. The V gene is TRBV30, the J gene TRBJ2-7; 7 nucleotides agree with TRBD2. V lost 4 bases, J lost 2 bases, and 11 bases stayed unmatched. Germline values: CDR1 GTSNPN, CDR2 SVGIG (reference sequence). The CDR3 loop spans 15 amino acids.

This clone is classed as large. The CDR3 loop reads CASSIRSGGTKDEQFF. The CDR3 DNA reads TGTGCCAGTAGTATTCGTAGCGGGGGGACTAAGGATGAGCAGTTCTTC. The J gene is TRBJ2-1, the V gene TRBV19; 10 nucleotides agree with TRBD2. The length of the CDR3 is 16 residues. Germline V gene lookup returns CDR1 LNHDA and CDR2 SQIVND (reference sequence). The trim removed 3 bases at V and 8 bases at J, leaving 10 bases unmatched.

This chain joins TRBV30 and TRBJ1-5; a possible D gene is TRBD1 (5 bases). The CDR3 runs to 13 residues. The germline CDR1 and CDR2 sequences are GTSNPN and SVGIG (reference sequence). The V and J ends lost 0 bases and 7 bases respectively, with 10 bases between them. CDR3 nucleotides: TGTGCCTGGAGTGTTGGGGCACGGCAGCCCCAGCATTTT. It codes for CAWSVGARQPQHF. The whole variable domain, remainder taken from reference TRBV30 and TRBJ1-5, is SQTIHQWPATLVQPVGSPLSLECTVEGTSNPNLYWYRQAAGRGLQLLFYSVGIGQISSEVPQNLSASRPQDRQFILSSKKLLLSDSGFYLCAWSVGARQPQHFGDGTRLSIL.

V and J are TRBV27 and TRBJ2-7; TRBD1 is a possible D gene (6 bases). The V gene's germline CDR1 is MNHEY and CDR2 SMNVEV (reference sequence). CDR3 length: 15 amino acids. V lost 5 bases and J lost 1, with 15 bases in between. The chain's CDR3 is CASSQRSGQSYEQYF. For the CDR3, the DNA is TGTGCCAGCAGTCAACGATCCGGACAGTCCTACGAGCAGTACTTC.

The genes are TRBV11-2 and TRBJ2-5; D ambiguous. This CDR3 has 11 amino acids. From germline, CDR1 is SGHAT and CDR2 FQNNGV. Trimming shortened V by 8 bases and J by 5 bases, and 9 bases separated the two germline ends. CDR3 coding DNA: TGTGCCAGCGCGAAAGAGGAGACCCAGTACTTC. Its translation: CASAKEETQYF.

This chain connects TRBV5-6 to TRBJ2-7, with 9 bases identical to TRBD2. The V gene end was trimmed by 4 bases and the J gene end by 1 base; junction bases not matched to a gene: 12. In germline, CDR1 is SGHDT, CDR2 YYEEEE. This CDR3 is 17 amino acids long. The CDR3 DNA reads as TGTGCCAGCAGCCTGCGCCTGATTCTAGCGGGGTCCTACGAGCAGTACTTC. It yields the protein CASSLRLILAGSYEQYF.

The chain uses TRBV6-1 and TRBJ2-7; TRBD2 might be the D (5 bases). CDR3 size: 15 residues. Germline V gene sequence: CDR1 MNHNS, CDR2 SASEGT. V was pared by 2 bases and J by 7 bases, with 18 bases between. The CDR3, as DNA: TGTGCCAGCAGTGAACTCGGCCAGCTCACGGGGGAGCAGTACTTC. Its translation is CASSELGQLTGEQYF.

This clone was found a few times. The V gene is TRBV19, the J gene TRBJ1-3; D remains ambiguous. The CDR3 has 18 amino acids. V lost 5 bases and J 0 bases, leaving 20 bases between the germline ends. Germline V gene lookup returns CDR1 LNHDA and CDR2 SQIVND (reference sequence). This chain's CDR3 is CASSVNYPRRDSGNTIYF. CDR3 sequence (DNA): TGTGCCAGTAGTGTAAACTACCCCCGACGGGACTCTGGAAACACCATATATTTT.

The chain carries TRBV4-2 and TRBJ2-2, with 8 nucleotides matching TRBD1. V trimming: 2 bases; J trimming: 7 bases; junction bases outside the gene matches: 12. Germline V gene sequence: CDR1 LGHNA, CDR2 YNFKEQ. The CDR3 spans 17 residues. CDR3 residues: CASSQSGGQDRGGELFF. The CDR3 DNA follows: TGTGCCAGCAGCCAATCCGGGGGACAGGATAGGGGCGGGGAGCTGTTTTTT.

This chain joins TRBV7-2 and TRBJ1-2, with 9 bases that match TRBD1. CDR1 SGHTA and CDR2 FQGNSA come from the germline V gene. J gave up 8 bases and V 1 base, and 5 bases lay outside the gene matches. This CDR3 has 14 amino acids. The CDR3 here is CASSLGTGGGGYTF. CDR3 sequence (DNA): TGTGCCAGCAGCTTAGGCACAGGGGGCGGGGGCTACACCTTC.

The CDR3 spells CATKSGDFQETQYF. CDR3 bases: TGTGCCACCAAATCGGGTGACTTCCAAGAGACCCAGTACTTC. The genes are TRBV15 and TRBJ2-5; D gene uncertain. The V end was cut by 7 bases, the J end by 1 base, with 13 bases between. The CDR3 contains 14 residues. Germline loops: CDR1 LNHNV, CDR2 YYDKDF (reference sequence).

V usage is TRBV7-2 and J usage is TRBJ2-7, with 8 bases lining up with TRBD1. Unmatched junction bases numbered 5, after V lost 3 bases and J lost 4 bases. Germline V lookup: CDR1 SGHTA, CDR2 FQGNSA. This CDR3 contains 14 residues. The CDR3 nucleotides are TGTGCCAGCAGCTTTAACAGGGGGGAGTACGAGCAGTACTTC. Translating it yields CASSFNRGEYEQYF.

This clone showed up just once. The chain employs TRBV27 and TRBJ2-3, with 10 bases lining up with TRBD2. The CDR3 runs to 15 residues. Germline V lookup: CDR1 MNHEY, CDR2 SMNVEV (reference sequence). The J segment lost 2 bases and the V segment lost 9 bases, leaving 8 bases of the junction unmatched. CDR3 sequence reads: CARHTSGGATDTQYF. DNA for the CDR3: TGTGCCAGACACACGAGCGGGGGGGCCACAGATACGCAGTATTTT.

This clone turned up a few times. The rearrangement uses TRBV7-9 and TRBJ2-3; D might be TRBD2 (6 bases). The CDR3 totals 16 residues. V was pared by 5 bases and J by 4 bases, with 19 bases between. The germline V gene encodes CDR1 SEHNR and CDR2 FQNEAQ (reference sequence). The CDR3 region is CASSLSVGGAADTQYF. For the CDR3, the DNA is TGTGCCAGCAGCCTCTCAGTCGGAGGGGCGGCAGATACGCAGTATTTT.

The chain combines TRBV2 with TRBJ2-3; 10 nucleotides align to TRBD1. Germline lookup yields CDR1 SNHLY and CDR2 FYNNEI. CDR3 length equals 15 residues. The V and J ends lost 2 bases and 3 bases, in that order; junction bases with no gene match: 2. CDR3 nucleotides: TGTGCCAGCAGTGAATGGGACAGGGGTACAGATACGCAGTATTTT. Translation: CASSEWDRGTDTQYF. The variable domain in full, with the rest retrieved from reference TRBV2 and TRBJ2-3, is EPEVTQTPSHQVTQMGQEVILRCVPISNHLYFYWYRQILGQKVEFLVSFYNNEISEKSEIFDDQFSVERPDGSNFTLKIRSTKLEDSAMYFCASSEWDRGTDTQYFGPGTRLTVL.

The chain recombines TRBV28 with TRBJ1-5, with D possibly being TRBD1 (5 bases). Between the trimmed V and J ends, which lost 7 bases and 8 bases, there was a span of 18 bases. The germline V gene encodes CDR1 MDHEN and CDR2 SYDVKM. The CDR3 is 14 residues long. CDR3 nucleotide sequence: TGTGCCAGCACCCAAGGGGCATCACTGGAGCCCCAGCATTTT. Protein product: CASTQGASLEPQHF.

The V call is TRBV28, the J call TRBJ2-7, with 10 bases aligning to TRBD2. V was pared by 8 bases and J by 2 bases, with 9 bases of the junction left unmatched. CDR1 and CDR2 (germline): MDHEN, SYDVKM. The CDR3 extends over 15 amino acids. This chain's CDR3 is CASQPGLAKTYEQYF. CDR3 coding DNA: TGTGCCAGCCAACCGGGACTAGCGAAGACCTACGAGCAGTACTTC. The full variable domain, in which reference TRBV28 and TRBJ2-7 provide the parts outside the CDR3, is DVKVTQSSRYLVKRTGEKVFLECVQDMDHENMFWYRQDPGLGLRLIYFSYDVKMKEKGDIPEGYSVSREKKERFSLILESASTNQTSMYLCASQPGLAKTYEQYFGPGTRLTVT.

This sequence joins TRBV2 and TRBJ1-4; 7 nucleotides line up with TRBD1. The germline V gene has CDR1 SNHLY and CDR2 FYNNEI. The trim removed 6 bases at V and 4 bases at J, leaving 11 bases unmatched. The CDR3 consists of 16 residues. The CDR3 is CASRNDRENGNEKLFF. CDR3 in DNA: TGTGCCAGCAGAAACGACAGGGAAAATGGTAATGAAAAACTGTTTTTT.

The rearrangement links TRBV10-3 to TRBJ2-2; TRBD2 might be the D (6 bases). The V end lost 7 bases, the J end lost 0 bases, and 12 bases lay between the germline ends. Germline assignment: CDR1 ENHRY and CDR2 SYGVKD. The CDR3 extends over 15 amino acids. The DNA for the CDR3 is TGTGCCATCACCCGGGACTCCCCGAACACCGGGGAGCTGTTTTTT. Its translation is CAITRDSPNTGELFF.

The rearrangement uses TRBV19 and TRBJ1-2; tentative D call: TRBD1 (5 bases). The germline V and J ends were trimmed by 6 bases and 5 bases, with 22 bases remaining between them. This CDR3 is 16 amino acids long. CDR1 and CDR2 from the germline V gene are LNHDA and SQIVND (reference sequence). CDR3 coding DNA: TGTGCCAGTAGCCCAAGCGGGACGCAGGCCCTTTATGGCTACACCTTC. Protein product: CASSPSGTQALYGYTF.

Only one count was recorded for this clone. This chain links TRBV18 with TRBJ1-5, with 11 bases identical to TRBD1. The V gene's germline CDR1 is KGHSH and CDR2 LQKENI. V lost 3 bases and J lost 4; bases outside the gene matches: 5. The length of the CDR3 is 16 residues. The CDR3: CASSPKDRGPNQPQHF. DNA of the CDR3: TGTGCCAGCTCACCGAAGGACAGGGGGCCGAATCAGCCCCAGCATTTT. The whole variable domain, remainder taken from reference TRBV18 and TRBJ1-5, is NAGVMQNPRHLVRRRGQEARLRCSPMKGHSHVYWYRQLPEEGLKFMVYLQKENIIDESGMPKERFSAEFPKEGPSILRIQQVVRGDSAAYFCASSPKDRGPNQPQHFGDGTRLSIL.

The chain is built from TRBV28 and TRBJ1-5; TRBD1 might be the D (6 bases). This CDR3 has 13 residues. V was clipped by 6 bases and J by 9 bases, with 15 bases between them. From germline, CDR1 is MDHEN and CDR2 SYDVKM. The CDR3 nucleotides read TGTGCCAGCAGCCCGTTGACAGGAGCGCCCCAGCATTTT. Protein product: CASSPLTGAPQHF.